The 22 T cell receptor beta chains in this list originate from one sample, sequenced in a study of technical replicates of blood from several donors. TCRdb keeps only in-frame clones here, not all; method: immunoSEQ multiplex PCR. This table holds 45,000 to 60,000 clones, roughly 90% found once. The sample was PBMCs. Receptors originate from a human donor in good health. Some clones in this sample may be carry-over from other donors' samples.

This clone was detected only a few times. This CDR3 reads CASSPRWTGEAYNSPLHF. The DNA for the CDR3 is TGTGCCAGCAGCCCACGGTGGACAGGGGAGGCCTATAATTCACCCCTCCACTTT. The chain employs TRBV7-2 and TRBJ1-6; 9 nucleotides match TRBD1. CDR1 SGHTA and CDR2 FQGNSA come from the germline V gene. Losses at the gene ends were 5 bases for V and 2 bases for J; bases not matched to a gene: 10. The CDR3 runs to 18 residues.

This chain's CDR3 is CASSPRDRNQETQYF. DNA of the CDR3: TGTGCCAGCAGCCCTAGGGACAGAAACCAAGAGACCCAGTACTTC. J is TRBJ2-5 and V is TRBV7-2, with 7 bases matching TRBD1. CDR1 and CDR2 from the germline V gene are SGHTA and FQGNSA. This CDR3 spans 15 amino acids. The V segment lost 5 bases and the J segment 0 bases; nucleotides outside the gene matches: 6.

This chain uses TRBV27 with TRBJ2-7; 8 bases fit TRBD1. Germline V gene sequence: CDR1 MNHEY, CDR2 SMNVEV (reference sequence). The CDR3 runs to 13 residues. V shed 6 bases, J shed 7 bases, and the junction held 8 bases outside the gene matches. CDR3: CASRQGAREEQYF. CDR3 DNA sequence: TGTGCCAGCAGGCAGGGGGCGCGGGAAGAGCAGTACTTC.

This clone was counted a single time. The J gene is TRBJ2-2, the V gene TRBV4-2; possible D gene TRBD2, 5 bases. Trimming took off 0 bases at V and 1 base at J, with 15 bases between the two ends. CDR3 length: 18 residues. Germline values: CDR1 LGHNA, CDR2 YNFKEQ. The CDR3 spells CASSQDLAGWGNTGELFF. The CDR3 DNA follows: TGTGCCAGCAGCCAAGATCTAGCAGGTTGGGGGAACACCGGGGAGCTGTTTTTT.

The chain has TRBV18 and TRBJ1-1, with a possible D match to TRBD1 (5 bases). Germline-derived CDR1 and CDR2 are KGHSH and LQKENI. The CDR3 length is 14 residues. V dropped 6 bases and J dropped 6 bases, with 17 bases sitting between them. The CDR3 bases are TGTGCCAGCTCTTCCGCTGGGGGGATTGCTGAAGCTTTCTTT. This sequence encodes CASSSAGGIAEAFF.

The CDR3 loop is CAVTSGGFETQYF. The CDR3 nucleotides read TGTGCCGTGACCAGCGGGGGGTTCGAGACCCAGTACTTC. The V and J genes are TRBV7-6 and TRBJ2-5; 9 bases match TRBD2. J gave up 5 bases and V 11 bases, and 9 bases lay outside the gene matches. Germline CDR1 and CDR2: SGHVS and FNYEAQ. The CDR3 is 13 amino acids. Full variable domain (outside the CDR3, taken from reference TRBV7-6 and TRBJ2-5): GAGVSQSPRYKVTKRGQDVALRCDPISGHVSLYWYRQALGQGPEFLTYFNYEAQQDKSGLPNDRFSAERPEGSISTLTIQRTEQRDSAMYRCAVTSGGFETQYFGPGTRLLVL.

Note on this clone: An end of the junction differs from the germline gene, which may be a read error. The V call is TRBV9, the J call TRBJ2-7; a possible D gene is TRBD2 (5 bases). The CDR3 extends over 15 amino acids. CDR1 and CDR2 (germline): SGDLS, YYNGEE. The CDR3 sequence: CASSSGGPTSSEQYF. In nucleotides, the CDR3 is TGTGCCAGCAGCTCCGGCGGGCCCACCTCCTCCGAGCAGTACTTC.

J is TRBJ1-2 and V is TRBV4-1; 7 bases are shared with TRBD1. Germline assignment: CDR1 MGHRA and CDR2 YSYEKL. V lost 5 bases, J lost 4 bases, and 10 bases stayed unmatched. The CDR3 has 15 residues. CDR3 region: CASSSTRDSLYGYTF. The CDR3 bases are TGCGCCAGCAGCTCAACCCGGGACAGTCTCTATGGCTACACCTTC.

This rearrangement joins TRBV5-6 to TRBJ2-2; 10 positions match TRBD1. Germline lookup yields CDR1 SGHDT and CDR2 YYEEEE. The CDR3 runs 16 residues. V lost 0 bases to trimming and J lost 6 bases; unmatched junction nucleotides: 5. CDR3 in amino acids: CASSLVGTGVAGELFF. CDR3 bases: TGTGCCAGCAGCTTGGTCGGGACAGGGGTTGCCGGGGAGCTGTTTTTT.

The chain has TRBV6-5 and TRBJ2-7, with D unclear. Germline V lookup: CDR1 MNHEY, CDR2 SVGAGI. There are 13 residues in the CDR3. Trimming took 6 bases from V and 0 from J, leaving 9 bases between them. The CDR3 protein is CASRPRSSYEQYF. The CDR3 region has the DNA TGTGCCAGCAGGCCACGGAGCTCCTACGAGCAGTACTTC.

The V gene is TRBV4-3, the J gene TRBJ1-3; D ambiguous. CDR1 is LGHNA, CDR2 YSLEER, per germline. The V end was cut by 0 bases, the J end by 0 bases, with 6 bases between. The CDR3 has 15 amino acids. For the CDR3, the DNA is TGCGCCAGCAGCCAAGAGGTCAGCTCTGGAAACACCATATATTTT. Protein sequence: CASSQEVSSGNTIYF.

The genes are TRBV15 and TRBJ1-2, with D unclear. The CDR3 is made up of 13 amino acids. CDR1 is LNHNV, CDR2 YYDKDF, per germline (reference sequence). V was pared by 0 bases and J by 4 bases, with 6 bases between. This CDR3 is CATSREAVYGYTF. The CDR3 DNA reads TGTGCCACCAGCAGAGAGGCAGTCTATGGCTACACCTTC.

The chain joins TRBV7-3 to TRBJ2-5, with D possibly TRBD2 on 7 matching bases. Trimming cost V 1 base and J 2 bases, with 11 bases left between them. Germline V gene data show CDR1 as SGHTA and CDR2 as FQGTGA. The CDR3 loop spans 15 amino acids. The CDR3: CASSLRGGRQETQYF. For the CDR3, the DNA is TGTGCCAGCAGCTTAAGGGGGGGCCGGCAAGAGACCCAGTACTTC. Together with reference TRBV7-3 and TRBJ2-5, the CDR3 gives the full variable domain: GAGVSQTPSNKVTEKGKYVELRCDPISGHTALYWYRQSLGQGPEFLIYFQGTGAADDSGLPNDRFFAVRPEGSVSTLKIQRTERGDSAVYLCASSLRGGRQETQYFGPGTRLLVL.

The V and J genes are TRBV21-1 and TRBJ1-1; the listed D gene, TRBD1, was not tested against the DNA. TRBV21-1 represents a pseudogene. The CDR3 length is 14 residues. CDR3 loop: CASSKSRDRGYAFF. CDR3 in DNA: TGTGCCAGCAGCAAAAGCCGGGACAGGGGTTACGCTTTCTTT.

The chain uses TRBV6-5 and TRBJ2-1; 8 bases fit TRBD1. The V gene end was trimmed by 6 bases and the J gene end by 7 bases; junction bases not matched to a gene: 11. CDR1 and CDR2 (germline): MNHEY, SVGAGI. The CDR3 spans 15 residues. The CDR3 DNA follows: TGTGCCAGCAGGCCACGATGGACAGGGTTTAATGAGCAGTTCTTC. Protein sequence: CASRPRWTGFNEQFF.

The chain carries TRBV2 and TRBJ1-2; 7 bases align to TRBD1. CDR1 and CDR2 from the germline V gene are SNHLY and FYNNEI. The J segment lost 6 bases and the V segment lost 4 bases, leaving 2 bases of the junction unmatched. This CDR3 spans 12 amino acids. The CDR3 DNA follows: TGTGCCAGCAGTGGAGGGGGCAATGGCTACACCTTC. Residues: CASSGGGNGYTF. Full variable domain (remainder filled in from reference TRBV2 and TRBJ1-2): EPEVTQTPSHQVTQMGQEVILRCVPISNHLYFYWYRQILGQKVEFLVSFYNNEISEKSEIFDDQFSVERPDGSNFTLKIRSTKLEDSAMYFCASSGGGNGYTFGSGTRLTVV.

This rearrangement joins TRBV19 to TRBJ1-5; D remains unclear. V gave up 3 bases and J gave up 2 bases, with 8 bases separating them. The V gene's germline CDR1 is LNHDA and CDR2 SQIVND (reference sequence). This CDR3 spans 14 amino acids. The CDR3 DNA is TGTGCCAGTAGTATTTCGGGAGGCAATCAGCCCCAGCATTTT. Protein sequence: CASSISGGNQPQHF.

This clone was detected only once. This sequence joins TRBV9 and TRBJ2-7, with 8 positions matching TRBD1. Germline assignment: CDR1 SGDLS and CDR2 YYNGEE. CDR3 size: 14 residues. J was trimmed by 2 bases and V by 0 bases; bases with no gene match: 1. The CDR3: CASSVGQGPYEQYF. The CDR3 DNA reads TGTGCCAGCAGCGTAGGACAGGGGCCCTACGAGCAGTACTTC.

The V and J genes are TRBV4-1 and TRBJ2-5; 8 bases are a match to TRBD2. The ends lost 6 bases at V and 4 bases at J; junction bases unmatched: 13. Looked up from germline, CDR1 is MGHRA and CDR2 is YSYEKL. The CDR3 is 16 residues long. As DNA, the CDR3 is TGCGCCAGCAGTCCTTGGGTCCTAGCGGGTTCAGAGACCCAGTACTTC. Its translation is CASSPWVLAGSETQYF.

The J gene is TRBJ2-7, the V gene TRBV5-1; 7 bases map to TRBD1. The CDR3 runs 13 residues. Germline trimming cut 3 bases from V and 3 bases from J; bases unmatched to any gene: 3. Germline assignment: CDR1 SGHRS and CDR2 YFSETQ. The CDR3 protein is CASSSRQGYEQYF. In DNA form, the CDR3 reads TGCGCCAGCAGCTCAAGACAGGGCTACGAGCAGTACTTC. Combining the CDR3 with reference TRBV5-1 and TRBJ2-7 gives the whole variable domain KAGVTQTPRYLIKTRGQQVTLSCSPISGHRSVSWYQQTPGQGLQFLFEYFSETQRNKGNFPGRFSGRQFSNSRSEMNVSTLELGDSALYLCASSSRQGYEQYFGPGTRLTVT.

The chain is built from TRBV7-8 and TRBJ1-1, with a tentative D call TRBD1 (5 bases). The V gene lost 0 bases and the J gene lost 11 bases, with 13 bases spanning the gap. The CDR3 length is 13 residues. Germline lookup yields CDR1 SGHVS and CDR2 FQNEAQ. DNA of the CDR3: TGTGCCAGCAGCTTAGCGTCGGGGGGAGAGGCTTTCTTT. Protein sequence: CASSLASGGEAFF. Full variable domain (outside the CDR3, taken from reference TRBV7-8 and TRBJ1-1): GAGVSQSPRYKVAKRGQDVALRCDPISGHVSLFWYQQALGQGPEFLTYFQNEAQLDKSGLPSDRFFAERPEGSVSTLKIQRTQQEDSAVYLCASSLASGGEAFFGQGTRLTVV.

The rearrangement links TRBV6-1 to TRBJ1-1; D gene unclear. This CDR3 contains 15 residues. The germline gives CDR1 MNHNS, CDR2 SASEGT. V was cut by 4 bases and J by 1 base, with 13 bases left in between. The CDR3 nucleotides read TGTGCCAGCAGTGTACCACGCCAGAAGAACACTGAAGCTTTCTTT. Translated, it gives CASSVPRQKNTEAFF.